This passage covers 12 T cell receptor beta chains from one sample sequenced in a study of T cells in Graves' hyperthyroidism and ophthalmopathy. The investigators amplified TCR beta CDR3 regions from RNA transcripts. First-round RT-PCR targeting the TCR CDR3 was performed with the HTBI primer set. TCRdb reanalysed the multiplex PCR reads using MiXCR and keeps one entry per CDR3 protein. The profile shows 550,000 to 650,000 distinct CDR3 sequences, 12% to 15% of them singletons. Sequenced material: blood. The receptors here all came from a middle-aged woman with Graves' hyperthyroidism.

This clonotype was seen repeatedly, ten times or more. The V gene is TRBV27, the J gene TRBJ2-7, with D possibly called TRBD1 or TRBD2 (7 bases each). Trimming shortened V by 4 bases and J by 3 bases, and 19 bases separated the two germline ends. The CDR3 spans 16 residues. CDR1 is MNHEY, CDR2 SMNVEV, per germline (reference sequence). CDR3 nucleotide sequence: TGTGCCAGCAGTTCCCCCCAGGGGGGGGTCCTCTACGAGCAGTACTTC. This sequence encodes CASSSPQGGVLYEQYF.

The chain employs TRBV5-1 and TRBJ1-3; D not resolved. The CDR3 is made up of 16 amino acids. V lost 0 bases, J lost 3 bases, and 13 bases lay in between. CDR1 is SGHRS and CDR2 is YFSETQ in the germline V gene. The CDR3 is CASSLGSSGDGNTIYF. CDR3 in DNA: TGCGCCAGCAGCTTGGGTTCATCCGGGGATGGAAACACCATATATTTT. Supplemented by reference TRBV5-1 and TRBJ1-3, the full variable domain reads KAGVTQTPRYLIKTRGQQVTLSCSPISGHRSVSWYQQTPGQGLQFLFEYFSETQRNKGNFPGRFSGRQFSNSRSEMNVSTLELGDSALYLCASSLGSSGDGNTIYFGEGSWLTVV.

This clonotype appeared many times. V and J are TRBV30 and TRBJ2-7; perhaps TRBD1 as D (5 bases). V lost 5 bases and J lost 3, with 11 bases in between. Germline V gene data show CDR1 as GTSNPN and CDR2 as SVGIG (reference sequence). The CDR3 spans 12 residues. The CDR3 sequence is CAWGPQGYEQYF. CDR3 coding DNA: TGTGCCTGGGGACCTCAGGGCTACGAGCAGTACTTC.

Here the CDR3 DNA reads TGTGCCAGCAGTGAAATTGGCGGGAGGGTGGGGACCCAGTACTTC. Amino acids: CASSEIGGRVGTQYF. J is TRBJ2-5 and V is TRBV6-1; TRBD2 matches 9 bases. The V gene end was trimmed by 2 bases and the J gene end by 7 bases; junction bases not matched to a gene: 8. The CDR3 is made up of 15 amino acids. CDR1 and CDR2 from the germline V gene are MNHNS and SASEGT.

About this clonotype: A much bigger clone sits one base away, suggesting this may be a read error. The chain combines TRBV15 with TRBJ2-7, with D tentatively TRBD1 (6 bases). Germline assignment: CDR1 LNHNV and CDR2 YYDKDF (reference sequence). This CDR3 is 16 amino acids long. CDR3 nucleotides: TGTGCCGCCAGCAGAGATGCGATGACAGGTTCGGTGGAGCAGTACTTC. Protein: CAASRDAMTGSVEQYF.

The chain joins TRBV12-3 or TRBV12-4 to TRBJ2-7; 9 bases line up with TRBD1. The CDR3 loop spans 14 amino acids. Germline trimming cut 6 bases from V and 0 bases from J; bases unmatched to any gene: 3. In DNA, the CDR3 is TGTGCCAGCAGGACAGGGGGGAGCTCCTACGAGCAGTACTTC. Its protein product is CASRTGGSSYEQYF.

This clonotype came up many times. The V and J genes are TRBV7-2 and TRBJ1-2, with 8 bases fitting TRBD1. Germline CDR1 reads SGHTA; CDR2 reads FQGNSA. The CDR3 is 13 amino acids. The ends lost 5 bases at V and 7 bases at J; junction bases unmatched: 6. The CDR3 is CASSPGQGRGYTF. DNA of the CDR3: TGTGCCAGCAGCCCAGGACAGGGTCGTGGCTACACCTTC.

This clonotype was observed at least ten times. The chain recombines TRBV20-1 with TRBJ2-3; TRBD1 is a possible D gene (5 bases). The germline V gene encodes CDR1 DFQATT and CDR2 SNEGSKA (reference sequence). V was shortened by 6 bases and J by 4 bases, with 23 bases between the two germline ends. CDR3 length: 16 amino acids. The CDR3 nucleotides are TGCAGTGCCACAAAACCCAGGGTTGTTTTTGCAGATACGCAGTATTTT. This translates into CSATKPRVVFADTQYF.

The chain uses TRBV7-2 and TRBJ1-2; unclear D gene. Trimming took off 5 bases at V and 5 bases at J, with 12 bases between the two ends. This CDR3 comprises 13 residues. In germline, CDR1 is SGHTA, CDR2 FQGNSA. The CDR3 here is CASSPQVGYGYTF. In nucleotides, the CDR3 is TGTGCCAGCAGCCCCCAAGTGGGGTATGGCTACACCTTC.

This clonotype was counted many times. The chain recombines TRBV2 with TRBJ1-5; the match to TRBD1 covers 7 bases. Trimming removed 2 bases from V and 6 bases from J; junction bases left unmatched: 4. The CDR3 is 14 residues long. Germline lookup yields CDR1 SNHLY and CDR2 FYNNEI. The CDR3 DNA is TGTGCCAGCAGTGAACAGGGGGTCAGTCAGCCCCAGCATTTT. It translates to CASSEQGVSQPQHF.

Ten or more counts support this clonotype. A junction boundary mismatches the germline segment, possibly from a read error. The chain carries TRBV5-1 and TRBJ2-3, with D maybe TRBD2 (5 bases). The length of the CDR3 is 15 residues. Germline CDR1 reads SGHRS; CDR2 reads YFSETQ. CDR3 nucleotides: TGTGCCAGCAGTTCAAGCGGTACTAGCACAGATACGCAGTATTTT. It translates to CASSSSGTSTDTQYF.

The chain links TRBV4-2 to TRBJ1-6; possible D gene TRBD1, 6 bases. Deletions cut 2 bases from V and 3 bases from J, with 14 bases between. CDR3 length: 17 residues. In germline, CDR1 is LGHNA, CDR2 YNFKEQ. CDR3 in DNA: TGTGCCAGCAGCCAATCCCGGGGGGCCGACTATAATTCACCCCTCCACTTT. Its protein product is CASSQSRGADYNSPLHF.